A selection of T cell receptor beta chains follows, all from one sample in a study of OX40 agonist ivuxolimab in advanced cancers. The repertoire was sequenced with immunoSEQ multiplex PCR; TCRdb's copy has only in-frame clones and lacks some. The data contain around 70,000 clones, roughly 80% of them singletons. The sample here was CD4+ or CD8+ T cells sorted from blood, taken in a trial of the OX40 agonist ivuxolimab. These receptors all stem from an adult with an advanced solid tumor such as melanoma, head and neck, liver or kidney cancer. Each CDR3 is given with its conserved first and last residue.

v_gene: TRBV19; CDR3aa: CASSSRVGATEAFF
v_gene: TRBV2; CDR3aa: CASSLDRDGPLHF
v_gene: TRBV27; CDR3aa: CASSSSNRAWNEQFF
v_gene: TRBV10-3; CDR3aa: CAIWKTVGTGELFF
v_gene: TRBV25-1; CDR3aa: CASSDPSGPATNEKLFF
v_gene: TRBV19; CDR3aa: CASSRMREGGETQYF
v_gene: TRBV7-2; CDR3aa: CASSRETGGRQPQHF
v_gene: TRBV5-4; CDR3aa: CASIQGGSSYNEQFF
v_gene: TRBV5-1; CDR3aa: CASSFASGSYEQYF
v_gene: TRBV18; CDR3aa: CASSTGTLSYEQYF
v_gene: TRBV28; CDR3aa: CASSCVGQGCTEAFF
v_gene: TRBV4-1; CDR3aa: CASSRHIKDTEAFF
v_gene: TRBV15; CDR3aa: CATSRSVFNSPLHF
v_gene: TRBV7-8; CDR3aa: CASSPWNTDTQYF
v_gene: TRBV7-2; CDR3aa: CASSLVQGGQATQYF
v_gene: TRBV28; CDR3aa: CASSGTARNTIYF
v_gene: TRBV5-1; CDR3aa: CASSPGTIQETQYF
v_gene: TRBV2; CDR3aa: CASSSQETQYF
v_gene: TRBV7-9; CDR3aa: CASSSAMTGGQETQYF
v_gene: TRBV4-2; CDR3aa: CASSQGPLQSYYGYTF
v_gene: TRBV7-7; CDR3aa: CASSEGLLSGANVLTF
v_gene: TRBV11-2; CDR3aa: CASRTGVITGELFF
v_gene: TRBV6-5; CDR3aa: CASSYSIPRGEQFF
v_gene: TRBV6-1; CDR3aa: CASSVKTGVQYF
v_gene: TRBV28; CDR3aa: CASSLQSYRYEQYF
v_gene: TRBV6-1; CDR3aa: CASSEEVRPQETQYF
v_gene: TRBV28; CDR3aa: CASSRGQGKNYGYTF
v_gene: TRBV30; CDR3aa: CAWSMRVSSYNEQFF
v_gene: TRBV11-3; CDR3aa: CASSLGGLAGENEQFF
v_gene: TRBV9; CDR3aa: CASSVEQTTNEKLFF
v_gene: TRBV4-1; CDR3aa: CASSPQGNSNQPQHF
v_gene: TRBV5-1; CDR3aa: CASSSRDRSYNEQFF
v_gene: TRBV9; CDR3aa: CASSVLAGGPVDTQYF
v_gene: TRBV2; CDR3aa: CGRGSGANVLTF
v_gene: TRBV4-1; CDR3aa: CASSRSEQGVNTEAFF
v_gene: TRBV5-1; CDR3aa: CASRGQGWASGYTF
v_gene: TRBV2; CDR3aa: CASRPQETQYF
v_gene: TRBV7-2; CDR3aa: CASSLGPALTEAFF
v_gene: TRBV6-5; CDR3aa: CASSYSRTGLANTF
v_gene: TRBV2; CDR3aa: CASSQGAFQETQYF